The entry that follows covers one T cell receptor (beta chain) sequence. This specimen belongs to a study of control samples from healthy donors and cancer patients. The repertoire was sequenced with immunoSEQ multiplex PCR; TCRdb's copy has only in-frame clones and lacks some. This table holds about 15,000 clones, about 89% found once. The clonotype originates from a woman in her seventies with colorectal cancer. Sequenced sample: PBMCs.

The DNA of the CDR3 is TGTGCCAGTAGTAACTCCCAAAGTAACACTGAAGCTTTCTTT. Its translation: CASSNSQSNTEAFF. The chain has TRBV19 and TRBJ1-1; D not resolved. The CDR3 covers 14 residues. Trimming left V 4 bases short and J 2 bases short, with 11 bases between. Germline V gene lookup returns CDR1 LNHDA and CDR2 SQIVND (reference sequence).